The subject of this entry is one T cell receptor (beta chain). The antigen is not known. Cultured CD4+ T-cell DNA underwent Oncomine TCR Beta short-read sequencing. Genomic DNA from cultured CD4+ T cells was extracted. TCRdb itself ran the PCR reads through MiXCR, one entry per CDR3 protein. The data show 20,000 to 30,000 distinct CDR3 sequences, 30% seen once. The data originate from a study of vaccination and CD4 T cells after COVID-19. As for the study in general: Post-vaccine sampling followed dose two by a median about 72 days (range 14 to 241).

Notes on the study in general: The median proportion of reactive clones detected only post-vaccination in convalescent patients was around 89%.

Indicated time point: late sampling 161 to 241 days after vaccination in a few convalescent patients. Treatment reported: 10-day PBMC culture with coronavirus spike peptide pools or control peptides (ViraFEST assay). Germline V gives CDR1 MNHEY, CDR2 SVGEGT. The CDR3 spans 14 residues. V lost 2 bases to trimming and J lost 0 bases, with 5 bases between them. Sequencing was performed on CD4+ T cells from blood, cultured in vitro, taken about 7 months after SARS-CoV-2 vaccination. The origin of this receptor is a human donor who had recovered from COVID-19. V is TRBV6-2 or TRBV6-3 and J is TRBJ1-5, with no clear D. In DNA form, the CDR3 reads TGTGCCAGCAGTTACCAAGATAGCAATCAGCCCCAGCATTTT. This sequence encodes CASSYQDSNQPQHF.